This T cell receptor (beta chain) was recorded in a study of CXCR3-negative and CXCR3-positive naive CD8 T cells. UMI labels and 5' RACE were used to prepare the TRB cDNA libraries. TCRdb re-analyzed the 5' RACE reads; it lists each CDR3 protein once, without DNA. The sample holds 120,000 or so distinct CDR3 sequences. General study points: Hydrophobicity was higher for TRB CDR3s found in CXCR3-positive naive cells than in CXCR3-negative naive cells.

Worth noting for this clonotype: Its matching antigen is unknown.

CD45RO-CCR7+CD27+CD95- cells counted as naive CD8+ T cells. The CDR3 is 15 amino acids. CDR1 and CDR2 from the germline V gene are LGHDT and YNNKEL (reference sequence). The chain joins TRBV3-1 to TRBJ2-3; TCRdb names TRBD2, which stays unverified in the absence of DNA. The specimen sequenced was naive CXCR3+ CD8+ T cells from blood. As for subset: CD45RO-CCR7+CD27+CD95- naive CD8+ T cells expressing CXCR3 (TNR3+). This TCR came from a human donor in good health. Some clones in this sample may be carry-over from other donors' samples. The CDR3 is CASSQEGWETDTQYF.